What follows are 17 T cell receptor beta chains derived from one specimen sequenced in a study of blood T cell repertoires in COVID-19. Using immunoSEQ multiplex PCR, the repertoire was profiled, and TCRdb retains in-frame clones only, with some absent. The table has 110,000 or so clones, around 80% seen once. Sequencing was done on a sample of peripheral blood. These receptor sequences come from a human donor in a cohort sampled during active or convalescent COVID-19.

The V gene is TRBV7-6, the J gene TRBJ2-1, with 7 bases matching TRBD1. The CDR3 has 14 residues. Germline CDR1 and CDR2: SGHVS and FNYEAQ. Trimming cost V 3 bases and J 5 bases; bases outside gene matches: 4. CDR3 bases: TGTGCCAGCAGCTTCTTACAGGGGCACAATGAGCAGTTCTTC. Translation: CASSFLQGHNEQFF.

The J gene is TRBJ2-7, the V gene TRBV23-1; 7 nucleotides line up with TRBD1. TRBV23-1 is treated as an ORF (open reading frame) with a function not yet certain. Trimming at V came to 3 bases and at J to 4 bases, leaving 12 bases not matched to a gene. The CDR3 consists of 16 residues. The CDR3 reads CASSQAQSGQIYEQYF. The CDR3 nucleotides are TGCGCCAGCAGTCAGGCACAATCGGGACAGATTTACGAGCAGTACTTC.

The rearrangement links TRBV5-6 to TRBJ1-2; D perhaps matches TRBD1 (6 bases). V was pared by 1 base and J by 6 bases, with 7 bases between. Germline V CDR1 and CDR2: SGHDT, YYEEEE. The CDR3 loop spans 12 amino acids. The CDR3 spells CASSLWDNGYTF. CDR3 bases: TGTGCCAGCAGCTTGTGGGACAATGGCTACACCTTC.

The J gene is TRBJ1-5, the V gene TRBV19; 10 bases map to TRBD1. Trimming removed 1 base from V and 6 bases from J; junction bases left unmatched: 6. Looked up from germline, CDR1 is LNHDA and CDR2 is SQIVND (reference sequence). CDR3 length equals 16 residues. CDR3 nucleotide sequence: TGTGCCAGTAGTATAGCGACAGGGGGCAAGGGTCAGCCCCAGCATTTT. Translating it yields CASSIATGGKGQPQHF. Together with reference TRBV19 and TRBJ1-5, the CDR3 gives the full variable domain: DGGITQSPKYLFRKEGQNVTLSCEQNLNHDAMYWYRQDPGQGLRLIYYSQIVNDFQKGDIAEGYSVSREKKESFPLTVTSAQKNPTAFYLCASSIATGGKGQPQHFGDGTRLSIL.

The chain employs TRBV10-1 and TRBJ2-3; 7 bases match TRBD2. V was clipped by 9 bases and J by 0 bases; unmatched bases: 0. Germline V gene sequence: CDR1 WNHNN, CDR2 SYGVQD (reference sequence). The CDR3 sequence is 12 residues long. In DNA, the CDR3 is TGCGCCAGAGCGGGGAGCACAGATACGCAGTATTTT. Translating gives CARAGSTDTQYF.

This clone came up a few times. The rearrangement uses TRBV4-3 and TRBJ2-2; D perhaps matches TRBD2 (5 bases). Germline V gives CDR1 LGHNA, CDR2 YSLEER. V was shortened by 4 bases and J by 0 bases, with 12 bases between the two germline ends. This CDR3 is built from 16 residues. DNA for the CDR3: TGCGCCAGCAGCCGAACCATGGGAGCGAACACCGGGGAGCTGTTTTTT. It translates to CASSRTMGANTGELFF.

This clone was seen once. CDR3 sequence reads: CASSYSLLLTYEQYF. The CDR3, as DNA: TGTGCCAGCAGTTACTCGTTGCTCCTAACCTACGAGCAGTACTTC. The chain links TRBV6-5 to TRBJ2-7; D is undetermined. Germline CDR1 MNHEY, CDR2 SVGAGI. V shed 0 bases and J shed 2 bases, with 11 bases lying between them. The CDR3 contains 15 residues.

This clone was picked up one time. This chain connects TRBV12-3 or TRBV12-4 to TRBJ1-1; the D is unclear. V lost 6 bases and J 4 bases, leaving 12 bases between the germline ends. The CDR3 extends over 13 amino acids. The CDR3 is CASSPNSRTEAFF. The DNA of the CDR3 is TGTGCCAGCAGCCCAAACAGTCGCACTGAAGCTTTCTTT.

V is TRBV10-1 and J is TRBJ2-3; 7 bases are a match to TRBD2. The ends lost 1 base at V and 2 bases at J; junction bases unmatched: 9. Germline V lookup: CDR1 WNHNN, CDR2 SYGVQD (reference sequence). CDR3 length: 17 residues. CDR3 loop: CASSEYDTGTTTDTQYF. As DNA, the CDR3 is TGCGCCAGCAGTGAGTACGACACCGGGACTACCACAGATACGCAGTATTTT.

V is TRBV11-2 and J is TRBJ2-1, with 7 bases identical to TRBD2. CDR3 length: 16 amino acids. The V and J ends lost 1 base and 8 bases, in that order; junction bases with no gene match: 11. The germline gives CDR1 SGHAT, CDR2 FQNNGV. Here the CDR3 DNA reads TGTGCCAGCAGCTTAGGCAGCGGGGCCCCTCGAGATGAGCAGTTCTTC. This codes for CASSLGSGAPRDEQFF.

V usage is TRBV28 and J usage is TRBJ2-7; the match to TRBD2 covers 11 bases. Germline CDR1 MDHEN, CDR2 SYDVKM. V shed 5 bases, J shed 2 bases, and the junction held 20 bases outside the gene matches. The CDR3 has 20 residues. CDR3 coding DNA: TGTGCCAGCAGTCACTTCGGGGGTAGCGGGGGGGCCATATCCCCCTACGAGCAGTACTTC. It codes for CASSHFGGSGGAISPYEQYF.

This clone occurred once. The chain couples TRBV28 to TRBJ2-7; D not certain. Germline V gene sequence: CDR1 MDHEN, CDR2 SYDVKM. The CDR3 is 11 residues long. Trimming took off 6 bases at V and 2 bases at J, with 5 bases between the two ends. The CDR3 DNA reads TGTGCCAGCAGGTCTCCCTACGAGCAGTACTTC. Protein sequence: CASRSPYEQYF.

This clone has just one count. The chain employs TRBV14 and TRBJ2-7, with a weak D call TRBD2 (6 bases). Germline CDR1 reads SGHDN; CDR2 reads FVKESK. Trimming stripped 5 bases from V and 0 bases from J, with 11 bases between. CDR3 size: 14 residues. The DNA of the CDR3 is TGTGCCAGCAGCTTGCCGGGGGTCTCCTACGAGCAGTACTTC. This translates into CASSLPGVSYEQYF.

This clone was seen a handful of times. The same CDR3 is also encoded by other DNA sequences in this sample. V and J are TRBV7-2 and TRBJ2-7, with D perhaps matching TRBD2 (6 bases). V gave up 5 bases and J gave up 1 base, with 12 bases separating them. Germline assignment: CDR1 SGHTA and CDR2 FQGNSA. The CDR3 is 14 amino acids. CDR3 sequence: CASSPPRGSYEQYF. The CDR3 DNA reads as TGTGCCAGCAGCCCCCCCCGGGGGTCCTACGAGCAGTACTTC.

The gene calls are TRBV5-1 and TRBJ2-3, with D perhaps matching TRBD1 (5 bases). Germline CDR1 reads SGHRS; CDR2 reads YFSETQ. Deletions cut 4 bases from V and 0 bases from J, with 21 bases between. The CDR3 length is 18 residues. The CDR3 reads CASSTVTLGETSTDTQYF. DNA of the CDR3: TGCGCCAGCAGCACCGTTACGTTAGGGGAAACTAGCACAGATACGCAGTATTTT.

The chain links TRBV11-3 to TRBJ2-1, with 11 bases fitting TRBD2. Germline CDR1 and CDR2: SGHNT and YENEEA. The length of the CDR3 is 16 residues. Unmatched junction bases numbered 8, after V lost 5 bases and J lost 5 bases. This CDR3 is CASSPYSGLADNEQFF. DNA for the CDR3: TGTGCCAGCAGCCCATACTCGGGACTAGCGGACAATGAGCAGTTCTTC.

Comment on this clone: Other nucleotide sequences in the sample specify the same CDR3. The V gene is TRBV5-1, the J gene TRBJ1-4; D uncertain. The length of the CDR3 is 13 residues. V gave up 0 bases and J gave up 5 bases, with 5 bases separating them. Per germline, CDR1 SGHRS and CDR2 YFSETQ. CDR3 sequence: CASSLAQNEKLFF. In nucleotides, the CDR3 is TGCGCCAGCAGCTTGGCACAGAATGAAAAACTGTTTTTT.